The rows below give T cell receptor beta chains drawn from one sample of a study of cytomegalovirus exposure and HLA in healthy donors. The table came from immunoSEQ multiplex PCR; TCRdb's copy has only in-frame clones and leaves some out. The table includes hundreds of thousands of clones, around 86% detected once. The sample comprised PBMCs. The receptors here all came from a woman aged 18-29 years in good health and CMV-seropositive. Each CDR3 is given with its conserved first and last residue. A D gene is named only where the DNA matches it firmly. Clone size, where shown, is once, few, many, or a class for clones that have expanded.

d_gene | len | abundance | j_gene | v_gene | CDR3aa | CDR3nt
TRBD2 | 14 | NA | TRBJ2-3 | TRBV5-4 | CASGTSGGTDTQYF | TGTGCCAGCGGGACTAGTGGGGGCACAGATACGCAGTATTTT
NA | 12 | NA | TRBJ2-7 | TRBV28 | CASSWTTYEQYF | TGTGCCAGCAGCTGGACTACCTACGAGCAGTACTTC
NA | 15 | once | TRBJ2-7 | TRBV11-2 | CASSFRQGGSYEQYF | TGTGCCAGCAGCTTTCGCCAGGGGGGCTCCTACGAGCAGTACTTC
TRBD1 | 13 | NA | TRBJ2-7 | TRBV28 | CASKTGGHYEQYF | TGTGCCAGCAAAACAGGGGGCCACTACGAGCAGTACTTC
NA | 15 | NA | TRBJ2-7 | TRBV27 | CASSTLLADTYEQYF | TGTGCCAGCAGCACCCTCCTAGCCGATACCTACGAGCAGTACTTC
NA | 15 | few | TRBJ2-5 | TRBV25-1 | CASSVSHRDQETQYF | TGTGCCAGCAGTGTTTCTCACAGGGACCAAGAGACCCAGTACTTC
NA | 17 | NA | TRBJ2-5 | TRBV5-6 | CASSLGGPLVYQETQYF | TGTGCCAGCAGCTTGGGCGGGCCACTAGTGTACCAAGAGACCCAGTACTTC
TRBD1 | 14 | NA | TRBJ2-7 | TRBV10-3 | CAISYRDSSYEQYF | TGTGCCATCAGTTACCGGGACAGCTCCTACGAGCAGTACTTC
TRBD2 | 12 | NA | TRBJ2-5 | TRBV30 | CAWSLAGETQYF | TGTGCCTGGAGTTTAGCGGGGGAGACCCAGTACTTC
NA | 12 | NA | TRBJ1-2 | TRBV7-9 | CASTAGHYGYTF | TGTGCCAGCACGGCAGGCCACTATGGCTACACCTTC
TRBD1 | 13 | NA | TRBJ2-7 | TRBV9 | CASSIGQGYEQYF | TGTGCCAGCAGCATCGGACAGGGCTACGAGCAGTACTTC
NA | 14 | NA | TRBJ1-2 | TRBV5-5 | CASSPTPRGYGYTF | TGTGCCAGCAGCCCTACCCCCAGGGGCTATGGCTACACCTTC
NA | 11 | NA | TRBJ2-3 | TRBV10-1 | CASSVRDTQYF | TGCGCCAGCAGTGTCCGGGATACGCAGTATTTT
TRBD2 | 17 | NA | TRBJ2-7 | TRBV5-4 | CASSLPSSSGLTYEQYF | TGTGCCAGCAGCTTGCCCTCCTCTAGCGGCCTTACCTACGAGCAGTACTTC
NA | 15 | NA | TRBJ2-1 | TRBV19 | CASSMPGGSYNEQFF | TGTGCCAGTAGTATGCCCGGGGGCTCCTACAATGAGCAGTTCTTC
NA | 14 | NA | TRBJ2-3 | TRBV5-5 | CASSYVGAQDTQYF | TGTGCCAGCAGCTATGTGGGGGCACAAGATACGCAGTATTTT
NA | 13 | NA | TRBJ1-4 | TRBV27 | CASSLGEGEKLFF | TGTGCCAGTAGCCTGGGGGAGGGTGAAAAACTGTTTTTT